The clone carrying this T cell receptor beta chain was detected ten times or more. Its target is not known. Trimming took 3 bases from V and 4 from J; bases not matched to a gene: 3. Germline V CDR1 and CDR2: SGDLS, YYNGEE. The CDR3 sequence is 14 residues long. The data stem from a study of human T cells and chemical hapten exposure. It was the library that attached unique molecular identifiers to individual cDNA molecules. TCRdb processed the RACE reads anew with MiXCR; each CDR3 protein has one entry. The repertoire holds roughly 14,000 distinct CDR3 sequences, with about 16% as singletons. The study, taken as a whole, reports: Expanded TCRs created a significantly greater count of big CDR3 similarity clusters than controls did. Among TCRs, those above 1 in 1000 frequency were unaffected by DPC sensitization.

Time point of the sample: patch test 1, 2 weeks after DPC sensitization. Treatment described: therapeutic diphenylcyclopropenone sensitization with weekly scalp DPC. This chain connects TRBV9 to TRBJ1-4; TRBD1 aligns across 7 bases. The receptor was derived from a woman in her twenties or thirties with alopecia areata. Some clones in this sample may be carry-over from other donors' samples. Sequenced here: whole blood, sampled in connection with sensitization to the hapten diphenylcyclopropenone (DPC). The CDR3 sequence: CASSGGQLNEKLFF. In DNA form, the CDR3 reads TGTGCCAGCAGCGGGGGACAGCTTAATGAAAAACTGTTTTTT.